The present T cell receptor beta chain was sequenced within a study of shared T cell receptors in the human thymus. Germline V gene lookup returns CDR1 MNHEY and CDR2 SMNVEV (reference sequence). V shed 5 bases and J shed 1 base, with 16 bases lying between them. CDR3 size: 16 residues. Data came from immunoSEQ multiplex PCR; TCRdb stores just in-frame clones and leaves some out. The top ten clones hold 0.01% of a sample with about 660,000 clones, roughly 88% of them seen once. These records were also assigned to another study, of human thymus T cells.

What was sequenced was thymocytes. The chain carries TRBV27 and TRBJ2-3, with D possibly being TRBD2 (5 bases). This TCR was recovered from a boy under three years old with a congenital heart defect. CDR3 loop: CASSAKAARGTDTQYF. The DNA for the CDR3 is TGTGCCAGCAGTGCTAAAGCGGCTAGAGGCACAGATACGCAGTATTTT.